This T cell receptor beta chain was retrieved from a study of CD8+ T cells in alopecia areata. Points on this clone: The target antigen is unknown.

Treatment in this sample: oral pan-JAK inhibitor, 5-10 mg twice daily. cDNA prepared by RNA extraction and subsequent reverse transcription served as the template for sequencing. Data came from immunoSEQ multiplex PCR; TCRdb stores just in-frame clones and leaves some out. Here the sample spans approximately 210,000 clones, about three fifths being singletons. General study points: Persistence during tofacitinib was seen for many expanded lesional clones in scalp and blood. Across lesional scalp, and particularly alopecia totalis/universalis, clonality surpassed that of normal scalp. Tofacitinib significantly brought down scalp clonality and expanded CD8+ clones among top 100.

Trimming left V 0 bases short and J 3 bases short, with 9 bases between. This CDR3 comprises 13 residues. Germline CDR1 reads GTSNPN; CDR2 reads SVGIG (reference sequence). Sample: CD4+ T cells sorted from blood, taken at approximately week 49, from a patient treated with tofacitinib. This sequence joins TRBV30 and TRBJ2-7, with D possibly matching TRBD1 (5 bases). The source is a human donor with alopecia areata. CDR3 sequence (DNA): TGTGCCTGGAGTGTACGCAGGGACTACGAGCAGTACTTC. Translation gives CAWSVRRDYEQYF.